These T cell receptor beta chains were read from a single sample in a study of blood T cell repertoires in COVID-19. Data came from immunoSEQ multiplex PCR; TCRdb stores just in-frame clones and leaves some out. Of more than 65,000 clones listed, 80% are singletons. Sequenced: peripheral blood. The receptor set was obtained from a man between 60 and 75 years old with active or convalescent COVID-19. Both conserved end residues are trimmed from each CDR3. Each record gives: J gene, V gene, CDR3 protein.

TRBJ1-1	TRBV7-9	ASSLVGGGNTEAF
TRBJ1-6	TRBV19	ASSSGQGKAPLH
TRBJ2-1	TRBV5-1	ASSLWTLRGQF
TRBJ2-1	TRBV30	AWERGGYNEQF
TRBJ1-5	TRBV19	ASSGLTNQPQH
TRBJ1-1	TRBV4-2	ASSQMGQGATEAF
TRBJ1-3	TRBV2	ASSEGDSNTIY
TRBJ1-2	TRBV7-3	ASSRQVVGYT
TRBJ1-5	TRBV19	ASSIRGEVWPQH
TRBJ1-2	TRBV29-1	SVEGQPIYGYT
TRBJ2-3	TRBV2	ASSGVGTDTQY
TRBJ1-3	TRBV21-1	ASRRDSDPGNTIY
TRBJ1-6	TRBV13	ASSETGPSSYNSPLH
TRBJ1-5	TRBV25-1	ASSPGEGLGNQPQH